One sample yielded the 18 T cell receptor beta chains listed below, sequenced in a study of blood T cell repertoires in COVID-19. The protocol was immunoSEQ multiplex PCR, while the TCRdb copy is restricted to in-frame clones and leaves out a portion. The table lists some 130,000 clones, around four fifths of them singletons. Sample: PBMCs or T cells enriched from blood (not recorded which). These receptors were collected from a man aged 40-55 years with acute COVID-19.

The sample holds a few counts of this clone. CDR3 region: CASSQGSGAYGYTF. CDR3 coding DNA: TGTGCCAGCAGCCAAGGAAGCGGGGCCTATGGCTACACCTTC. The rearrangement joins TRBV3-1 (or the pseudogene TRBV3-2) to TRBJ1-2; a possible D gene is TRBD1 (5 bases). The germline CDR1 and CDR2 sequences are LGHDT and YNNKEL (reference sequence). Trimming shortened V by 1 base and J by 4 bases, and 10 bases separated the two germline ends. The CDR3 is 14 amino acids.

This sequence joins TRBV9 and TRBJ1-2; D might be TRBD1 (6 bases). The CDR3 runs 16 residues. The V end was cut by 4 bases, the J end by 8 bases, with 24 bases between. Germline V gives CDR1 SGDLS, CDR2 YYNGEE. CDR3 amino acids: CASSITGQAPTEGYTF. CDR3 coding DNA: TGTGCCAGCAGCATAACGGGACAAGCCCCTACGGAGGGCTACACCTTC.

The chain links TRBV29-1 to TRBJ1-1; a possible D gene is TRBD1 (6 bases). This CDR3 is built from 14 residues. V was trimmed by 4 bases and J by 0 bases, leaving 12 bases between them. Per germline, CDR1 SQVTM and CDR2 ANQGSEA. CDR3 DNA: TGCAGCGTTGGGACAGAGAACATGAACACTGAAGCTTTCTTT. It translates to CSVGTENMNTEAFF. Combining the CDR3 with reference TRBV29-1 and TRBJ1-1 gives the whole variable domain SAVISQKPSRDICQRGTSLTIQCQVDSQVTMMFWYRQQPGQSLTLIATANQGSEATYESGFVIDKFPISRPNLTFSTLTVSNMSPEDSSIYLCSVGTENMNTEAFFGQGTRLTVV.

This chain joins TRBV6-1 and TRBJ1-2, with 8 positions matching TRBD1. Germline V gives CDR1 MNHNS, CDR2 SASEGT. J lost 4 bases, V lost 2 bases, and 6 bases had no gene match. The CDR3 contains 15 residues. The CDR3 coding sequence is TGTGCCAGCAGTGAACGCGGGACAGGCCTCTATGGCTACACCTTC. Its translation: CASSERGTGLYGYTF.

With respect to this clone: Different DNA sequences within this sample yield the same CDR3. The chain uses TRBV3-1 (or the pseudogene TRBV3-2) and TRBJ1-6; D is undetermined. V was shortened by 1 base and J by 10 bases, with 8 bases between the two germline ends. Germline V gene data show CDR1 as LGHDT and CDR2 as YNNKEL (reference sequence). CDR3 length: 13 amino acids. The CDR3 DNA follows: TGTGCCAGCAGCCAAGGGGGAGGATCACCCCTCCACTTT. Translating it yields CASSQGGGSPLHF.

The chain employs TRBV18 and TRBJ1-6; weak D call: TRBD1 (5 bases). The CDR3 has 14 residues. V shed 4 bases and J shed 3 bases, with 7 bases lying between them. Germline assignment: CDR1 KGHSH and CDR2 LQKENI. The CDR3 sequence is CASSLDSYNSPLHF. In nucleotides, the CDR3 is TGTGCCAGCTCACTTGACAGCTATAATTCACCCCTCCACTTT.

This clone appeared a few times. The chain's CDR3 is CASGQGSDQPQHF. The CDR3 nucleotides read TGTGCCAGCGGACAGGGCTCGGATCAGCCCCAGCATTTT. The chain couples TRBV2 to TRBJ1-5; 8 bases match TRBD1. CDR1 is SNHLY and CDR2 is FYNNEI in the germline V gene. V lost 8 bases, J lost 5 bases, and 5 bases stayed unmatched. CDR3 length: 13 amino acids. Using reference TRBV2 and TRBJ1-5 for the parts outside the CDR3, the full variable domain is EPEVTQTPSHQVTQMGQEVILRCVPISNHLYFYWYRQILGQKVEFLVSFYNNEISEKSEIFDDQFSVERPDGSNFTLKIRSTKLEDSAMYFCASGQGSDQPQHFGDGTRLSIL.

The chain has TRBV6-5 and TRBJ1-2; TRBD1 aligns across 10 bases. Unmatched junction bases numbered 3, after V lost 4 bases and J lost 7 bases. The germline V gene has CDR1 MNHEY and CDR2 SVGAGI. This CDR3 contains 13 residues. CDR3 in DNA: TGTGCCAGCAGTTTGACAGGGGGCGTTGGCTACACCTTC. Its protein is CASSLTGGVGYTF.

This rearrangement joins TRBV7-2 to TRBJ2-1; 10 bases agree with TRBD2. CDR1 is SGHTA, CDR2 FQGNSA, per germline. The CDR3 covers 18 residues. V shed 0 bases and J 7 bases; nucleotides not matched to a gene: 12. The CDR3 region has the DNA TGTGCCAGCAGCTTAGCTGTAGTCCTAGCGGGGGACAGGAATGAGCAGTTCTTC. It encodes CASSLAVVLAGDRNEQFF.

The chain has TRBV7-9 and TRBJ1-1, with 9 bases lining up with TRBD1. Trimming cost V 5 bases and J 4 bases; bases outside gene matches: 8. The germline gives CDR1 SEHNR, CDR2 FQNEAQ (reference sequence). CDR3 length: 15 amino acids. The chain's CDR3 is CASSPDRGGGTEAFF. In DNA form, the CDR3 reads TGTGCCAGCAGCCCCGACAGGGGGGGAGGCACTGAAGCTTTCTTT.

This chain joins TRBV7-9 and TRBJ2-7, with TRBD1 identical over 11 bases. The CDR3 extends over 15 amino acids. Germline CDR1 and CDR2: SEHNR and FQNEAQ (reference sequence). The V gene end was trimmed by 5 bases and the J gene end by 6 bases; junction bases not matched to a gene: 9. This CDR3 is CASSLLGTGGIEQYF. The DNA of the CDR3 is TGTGCCAGCAGCCTGCTTGGGACAGGGGGGATCGAGCAGTACTTC.

CDR3 nucleotides: TGCGCCAGCAGCCCTGACAGGGGGCATGGCTACACCTTC. Translating gives CASSPDRGHGYTF. The genes are TRBV5-1 and TRBJ1-2, with 10 positions matching TRBD1. The V gene's germline CDR1 is SGHRS and CDR2 YFSETQ. V dropped 4 bases and J dropped 6; count of bases not matched to a gene: 3. CDR3 size: 13 residues.

The chain's CDR3 is CATSDGGDRQSLRKDSGANVLTF. The CDR3 coding sequence is TGTGCCACCAGTGATGGGGGGGATAGACAGAGCCTGAGAAAGGACTCTGGGGCCAACGTCCTGACTTTC. This rearrangement joins TRBV24-1 to TRBJ2-6; 7 bases match TRBD2. CDR1 is KGHDR, CDR2 SFDVKD, per germline. CDR3 length: 23 residues. Trimming took 3 bases from V and 0 from J; bases not matched to a gene: 22.

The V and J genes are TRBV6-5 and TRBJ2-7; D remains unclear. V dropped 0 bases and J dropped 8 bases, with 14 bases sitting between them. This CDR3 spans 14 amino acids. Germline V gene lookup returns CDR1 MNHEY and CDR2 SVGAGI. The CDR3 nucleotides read TGTGCCAGCAGTTACTCGAATGCGGCCCGGCAGCAGTACTTC. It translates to CASSYSNAARQQYF.

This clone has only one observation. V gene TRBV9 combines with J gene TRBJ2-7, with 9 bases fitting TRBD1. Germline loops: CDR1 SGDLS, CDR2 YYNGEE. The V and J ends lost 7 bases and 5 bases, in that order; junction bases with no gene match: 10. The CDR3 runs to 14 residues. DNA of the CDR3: TGTGCCAGCGGACCCCGGGACAGGGCCCACGAGCAGTACTTC. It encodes CASGPRDRAHEQYF.

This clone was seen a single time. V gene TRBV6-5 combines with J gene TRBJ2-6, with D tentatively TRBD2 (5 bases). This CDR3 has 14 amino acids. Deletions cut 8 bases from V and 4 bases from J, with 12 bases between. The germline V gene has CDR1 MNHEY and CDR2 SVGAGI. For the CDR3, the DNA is TGTGCCAGCGGGAGATTCCCCGGGGCCAACGTCCTGACTTTC. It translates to CASGRFPGANVLTF.

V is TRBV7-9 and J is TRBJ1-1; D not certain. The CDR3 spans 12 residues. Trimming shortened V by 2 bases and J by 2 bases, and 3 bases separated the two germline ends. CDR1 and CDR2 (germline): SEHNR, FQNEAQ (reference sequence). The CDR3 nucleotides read TGTGCCAGCAGCTTAACTAACACTGAAGCTTTCTTT. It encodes CASSLTNTEAFF.

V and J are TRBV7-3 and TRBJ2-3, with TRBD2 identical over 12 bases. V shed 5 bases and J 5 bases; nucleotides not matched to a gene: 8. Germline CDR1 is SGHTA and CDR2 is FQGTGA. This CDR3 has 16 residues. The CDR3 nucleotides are TGTGCCAGCAGCCCCTCTAGCGGGGGGGCGATAGATACGCAGTATTTT. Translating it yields CASSPSSGGAIDTQYF. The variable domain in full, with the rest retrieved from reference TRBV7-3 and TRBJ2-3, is GAGVSQTPSNKVTEKGKYVELRCDPISGHTALYWYRQSLGQGPEFLIYFQGTGAADDSGLPNDRFFAVRPEGSVSTLKIQRTERGDSAVYLCASSPSSGGAIDTQYFGPGTRLTVL.